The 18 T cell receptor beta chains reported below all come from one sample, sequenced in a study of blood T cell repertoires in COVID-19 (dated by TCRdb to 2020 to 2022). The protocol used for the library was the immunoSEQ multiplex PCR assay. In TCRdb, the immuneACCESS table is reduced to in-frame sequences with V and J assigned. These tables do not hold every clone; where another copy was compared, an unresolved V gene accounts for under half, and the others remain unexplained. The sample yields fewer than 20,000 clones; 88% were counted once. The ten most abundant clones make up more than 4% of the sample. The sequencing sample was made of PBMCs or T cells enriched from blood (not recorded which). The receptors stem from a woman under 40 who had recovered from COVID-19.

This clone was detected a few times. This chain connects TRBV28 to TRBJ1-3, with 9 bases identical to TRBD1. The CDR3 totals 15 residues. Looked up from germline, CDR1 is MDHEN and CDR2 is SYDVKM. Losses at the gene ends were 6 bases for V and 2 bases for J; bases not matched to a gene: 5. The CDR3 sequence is CASRGQGATGNTIYF. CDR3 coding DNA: TGTGCCAGCAGGGGACAGGGAGCGACTGGAAACACCATATATTTT.

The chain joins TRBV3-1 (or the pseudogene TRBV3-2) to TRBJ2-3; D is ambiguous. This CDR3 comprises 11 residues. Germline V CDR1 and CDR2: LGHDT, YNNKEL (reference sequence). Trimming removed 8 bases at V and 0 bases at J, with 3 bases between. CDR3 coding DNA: TGTGCCAGCTCTAGCACAGATACGCAGTATTTT. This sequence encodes CASSSTDTQYF.

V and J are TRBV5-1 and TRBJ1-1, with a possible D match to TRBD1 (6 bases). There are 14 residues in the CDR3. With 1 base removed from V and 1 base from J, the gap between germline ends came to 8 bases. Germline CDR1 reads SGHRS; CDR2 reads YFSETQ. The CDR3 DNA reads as TGCGCCAGCAGCTTGTTGACAGGGAACACTGAAGCTTTCTTT. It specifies CASSLLTGNTEAFF.

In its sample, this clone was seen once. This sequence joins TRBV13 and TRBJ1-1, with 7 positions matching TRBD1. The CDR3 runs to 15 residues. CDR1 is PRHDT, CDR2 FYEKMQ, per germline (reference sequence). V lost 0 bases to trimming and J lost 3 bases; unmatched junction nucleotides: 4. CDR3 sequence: CASSLGYRGDTEAFF. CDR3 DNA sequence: TGTGCCAGCAGCTTAGGATACAGGGGCGACACTGAAGCTTTCTTT. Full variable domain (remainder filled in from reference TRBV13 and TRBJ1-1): AAGVIQSPRHLIKEKRETATLKCYPIPRHDTVYWYQQGPGQDPQFLISFYEKMQSDKGSIPDRFSAQQFSDYHSELNMSSLELGDSALYFCASSLGYRGDTEAFFGQGTRLTVV.

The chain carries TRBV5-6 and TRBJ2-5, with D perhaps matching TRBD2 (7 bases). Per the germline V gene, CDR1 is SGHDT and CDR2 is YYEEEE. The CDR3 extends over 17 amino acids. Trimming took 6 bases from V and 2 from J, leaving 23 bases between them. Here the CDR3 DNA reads TGTGCCAGCACCCGGGGGCTTTCGGGGGGCAATCAAGAGACCCAGTACTTC. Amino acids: CASTRGLSGGNQETQYF.

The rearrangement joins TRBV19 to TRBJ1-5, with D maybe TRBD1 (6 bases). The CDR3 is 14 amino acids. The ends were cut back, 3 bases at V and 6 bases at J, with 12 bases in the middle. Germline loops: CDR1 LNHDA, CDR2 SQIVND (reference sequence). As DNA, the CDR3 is TGTGCCAGTAGTATTAGGGACAATATTCAGCCCCAGCATTTT. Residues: CASSIRDNIQPQHF. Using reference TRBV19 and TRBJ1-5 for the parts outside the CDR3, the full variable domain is DGGITQSPKYLFRKEGQNVTLSCEQNLNHDAMYWYRQDPGQGLRLIYYSQIVNDFQKGDIAEGYSVSREKKESFPLTVTSAQKNPTAFYLCASSIRDNIQPQHFGDGTRLSIL.

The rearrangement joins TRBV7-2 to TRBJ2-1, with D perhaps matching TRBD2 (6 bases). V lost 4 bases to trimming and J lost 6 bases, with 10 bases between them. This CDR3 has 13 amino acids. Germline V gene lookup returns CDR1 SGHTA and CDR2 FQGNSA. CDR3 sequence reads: CASSSVGGNEQFF. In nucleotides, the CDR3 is TGTGCCAGCAGCTCCGTGGGGGGCAATGAGCAGTTCTTC.

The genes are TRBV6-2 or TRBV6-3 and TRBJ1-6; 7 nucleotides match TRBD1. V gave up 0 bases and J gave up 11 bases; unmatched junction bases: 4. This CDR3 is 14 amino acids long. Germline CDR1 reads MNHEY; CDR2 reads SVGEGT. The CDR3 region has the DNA TGTGCCAGCAGTTACTCGTCCAGGGGGGCACCCCTCCACTTT. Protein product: CASSYSSRGAPLHF.

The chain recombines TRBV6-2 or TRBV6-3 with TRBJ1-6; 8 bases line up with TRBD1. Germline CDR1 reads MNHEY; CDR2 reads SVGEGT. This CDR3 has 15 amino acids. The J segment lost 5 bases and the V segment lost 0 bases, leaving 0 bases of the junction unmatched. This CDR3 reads CASSYSTGDNSPLHF. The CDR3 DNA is TGTGCCAGCAGTTACTCGACAGGGGATAATTCACCCCTCCACTTT.

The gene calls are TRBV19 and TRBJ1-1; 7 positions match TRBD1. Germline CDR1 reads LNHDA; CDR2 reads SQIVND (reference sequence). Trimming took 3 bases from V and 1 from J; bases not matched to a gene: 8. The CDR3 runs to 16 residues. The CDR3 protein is CASSIVPRQGNTEAFF. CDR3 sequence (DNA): TGTGCCAGTAGTATTGTTCCGAGACAGGGGAACACTGAAGCTTTCTTT. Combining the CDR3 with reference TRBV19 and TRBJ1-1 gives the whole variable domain DGGITQSPKYLFRKEGQNVTLSCEQNLNHDAMYWYRQDPGQGLRLIYYSQIVNDFQKGDIAEGYSVSREKKESFPLTVTSAQKNPTAFYLCASSIVPRQGNTEAFFGQGTRLTVV.

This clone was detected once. The DNA of the CDR3 is TGTGCCAGCAGCCTCCGGGGGGAGACAGATAACTATGGCTACACCTTC. This codes for CASSLRGETDNYGYTF. The rearrangement joins TRBV2 to TRBJ1-2, with D possibly being TRBD1 (5 bases). This CDR3 has 16 amino acids. Germline CDR1 and CDR2: SNHLY and FYNNEI. V gave up 6 bases and J gave up 1 base, with 18 bases separating them.

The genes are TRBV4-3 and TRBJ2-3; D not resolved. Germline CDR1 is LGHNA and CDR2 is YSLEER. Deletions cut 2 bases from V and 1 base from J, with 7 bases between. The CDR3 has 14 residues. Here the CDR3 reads CASSQILGTDTQYF. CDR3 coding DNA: TGCGCCAGCAGCCAAATTCTTGGCACAGATACGCAGTATTTT.

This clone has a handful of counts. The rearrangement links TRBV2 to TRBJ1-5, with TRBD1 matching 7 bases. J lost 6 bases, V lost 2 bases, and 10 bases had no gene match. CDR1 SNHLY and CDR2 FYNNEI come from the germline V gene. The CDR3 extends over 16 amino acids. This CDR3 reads CASSEFTGAVGQPQHF. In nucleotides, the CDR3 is TGTGCCAGCAGTGAATTCACAGGGGCAGTTGGTCAGCCCCAGCATTTT.

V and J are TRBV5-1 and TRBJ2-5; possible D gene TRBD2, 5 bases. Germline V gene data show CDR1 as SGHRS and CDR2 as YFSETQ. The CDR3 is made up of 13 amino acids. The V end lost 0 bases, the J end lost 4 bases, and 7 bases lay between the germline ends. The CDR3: CASSLEGAETQYF. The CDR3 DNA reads TGCGCCAGCAGCTTGGAGGGAGCAGAGACCCAGTACTTC.

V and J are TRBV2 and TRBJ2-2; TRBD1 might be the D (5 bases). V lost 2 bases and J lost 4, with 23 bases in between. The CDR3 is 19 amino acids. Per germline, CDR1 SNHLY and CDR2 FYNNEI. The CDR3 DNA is TGTGCCAGCAGTGAATGGCGGAGCCGGACATCTCGAGCCACCGGGGAGCTGTTTTTT. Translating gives CASSEWRSRTSRATGELFF.

CDR3 sequence: CASSQAGREVNGYTF. As DNA, the CDR3 is TGTGCCAGCAGCCAAGCCGGCAGGGAGGTGAATGGCTACACCTTC. V is TRBV3-1 (or the pseudogene TRBV3-2) and J is TRBJ1-2, with a possible D match to TRBD1 (5 bases). With 1 base removed from V and 6 bases from J, the gap between germline ends came to 15 bases. CDR1 and CDR2 (germline): LGHDT, YNNKEL (reference sequence). The CDR3 totals 15 residues.

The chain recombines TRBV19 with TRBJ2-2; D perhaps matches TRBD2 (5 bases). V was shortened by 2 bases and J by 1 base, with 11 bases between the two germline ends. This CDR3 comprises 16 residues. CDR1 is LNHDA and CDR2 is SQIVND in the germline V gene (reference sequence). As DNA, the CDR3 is TGTGCCAGTAGTATATGGGGAGTGATGAACACCGGGGAGCTGTTTTTT. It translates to CASSIWGVMNTGELFF.

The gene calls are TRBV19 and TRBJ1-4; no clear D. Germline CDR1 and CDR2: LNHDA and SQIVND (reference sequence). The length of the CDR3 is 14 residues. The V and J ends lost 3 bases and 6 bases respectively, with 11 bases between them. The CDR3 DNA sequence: TGTGCCAGTAGTATGCGAGATCTCCATGAAAAACTGTTTTTT. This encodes CASSMRDLHEKLFF.